The entry that follows covers one T cell receptor beta chain sequence. As yet, its antigen is unknown. CDR1 SGHVS and CDR2 FNYEAQ come from the germline V gene. The CDR3 extends over 14 amino acids. V gave up 5 bases and J gave up 2 bases; unmatched junction bases: 4. This record belongs to a study of cytomegalovirus exposure and HLA in healthy donors. Study results and limitations: A highly shared variant cluster was judged a likely technical artifact. TCR sequences were mostly rare, though some public TCRs occurred in many donors. Under in vitro conditions, three CMV-associated chains were confirmed as specific for CMV antigens. Based on reports, TCR beta sequences accurately predicted HLA-A and HLA-B alleles for most subjects.

A multiplex PCR was run with 60 Vbeta primers and 13 Jbeta primers. TCRdb's copy holds only in-frame clones and misses some; the assay was immunoSEQ multiplex PCR. The table has about 170,000 clones, approximately 72% seen once. The source material was PBMCs. This chain uses TRBV7-6 with TRBJ2-3; 7 bases align to TRBD1. The sequence came from a human donor in good health. The CDR3 sequence: CASSPEGATDTQYF. In DNA form, the CDR3 reads TGTGCCAGCAGCCCCGAGGGGGCCACAGATACGCAGTATTTT.